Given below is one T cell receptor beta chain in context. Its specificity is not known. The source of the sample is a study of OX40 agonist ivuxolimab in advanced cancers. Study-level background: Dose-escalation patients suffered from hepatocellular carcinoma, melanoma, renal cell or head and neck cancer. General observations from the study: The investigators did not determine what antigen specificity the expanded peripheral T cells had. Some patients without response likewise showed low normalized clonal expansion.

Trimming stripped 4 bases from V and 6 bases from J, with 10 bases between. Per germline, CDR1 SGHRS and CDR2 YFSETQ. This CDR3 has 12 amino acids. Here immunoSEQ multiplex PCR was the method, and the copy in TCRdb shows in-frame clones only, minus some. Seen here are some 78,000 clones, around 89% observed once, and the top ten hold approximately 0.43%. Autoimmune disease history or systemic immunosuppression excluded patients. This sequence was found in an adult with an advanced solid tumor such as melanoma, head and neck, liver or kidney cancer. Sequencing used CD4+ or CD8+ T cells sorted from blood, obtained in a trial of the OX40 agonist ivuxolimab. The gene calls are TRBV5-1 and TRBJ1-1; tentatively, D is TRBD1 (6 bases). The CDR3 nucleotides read TGCGCCAGCAGCGAACAGGGTTCTGAAGCTTTCTTT. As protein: CASSEQGSEAFF.